This T cell receptor (beta chain) was obtained from a study of beta chain features in type 1 diabetes. Looking at the study overall: There was similarity between patients and healthy donors in age, gender and cell yields. Study results and limitations: Patients with type 1 diabetes showed fewer VDJ junction insertions and more deletions.

This clone was seen a few times. As yet, its antigen is unknown. This CDR3 is 17 amino acids long. Germline lookup yields CDR1 SGHTA and CDR2 FQGNSA. Trimming removed 5 bases from V and 0 bases from J, with 20 bases in between. All of the isolated RNA was reverse transcribed, so expressed TCRB transcripts were sequenced. Assay: immunoSEQ multiplex PCR; the TCRdb copy retains only in-frame clones and omits some. The sample comprises about 900,000 clones, 17% of which are singletons, and 0.02% to 0.025% rests with the top ten. The source material was naive CD4+ T cells from blood. The chain combines TRBV7-2 with TRBJ2-7, with D possibly being TRBD2 (5 bases). The source of this sequence is a woman aged 18-29 years in good health. CDR3 DNA: TGTGCCAGCAGCACCCGCCCGAGGGTTGGGTTCTCCTACGAGCAGTACTTC. It specifies CASSTRPRVGFSYEQYF. Drawing the rest from reference TRBV7-2 and TRBJ2-7, the complete variable domain is GAGVSQSPSNKVTEKGKDVELRCDPISGHTALYWYRQSLGQGLEFLIYFQGNSAPDKSGLPSDRFSAERTGGSVSTLTIQRTQQEDSAVYLCASSTRPRVGFSYEQYFGPGTRLTVT.